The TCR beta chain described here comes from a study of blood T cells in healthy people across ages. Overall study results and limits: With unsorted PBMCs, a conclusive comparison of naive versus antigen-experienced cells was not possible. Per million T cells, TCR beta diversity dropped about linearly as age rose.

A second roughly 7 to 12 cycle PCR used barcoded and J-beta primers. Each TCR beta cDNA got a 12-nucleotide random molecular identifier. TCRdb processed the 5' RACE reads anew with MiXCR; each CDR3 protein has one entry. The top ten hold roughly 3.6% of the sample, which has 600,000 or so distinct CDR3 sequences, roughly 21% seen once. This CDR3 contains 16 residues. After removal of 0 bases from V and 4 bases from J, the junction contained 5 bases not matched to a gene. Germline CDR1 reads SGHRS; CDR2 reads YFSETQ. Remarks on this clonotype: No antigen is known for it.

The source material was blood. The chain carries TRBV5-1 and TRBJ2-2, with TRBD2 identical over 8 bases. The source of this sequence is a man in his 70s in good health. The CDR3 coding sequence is TGCGCCAGCAGCTTGGACAGCGGGAGAGCCACCGGGGAGCTGTTTTTT. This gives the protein CASSLDSGRATGELFF.